This T cell receptor beta chain was recovered during a study of lymphopenia after photon versus proton radiotherapy (dated by TCRdb to the late 2010s). Some background on the complete study: The study compared the immunological effects of photon versus proton radiation therapy in patients with gastrointestinal tumors who developed high-grade lymphopenia. The study was designed to characterize how the impact on the immune system differs between the two radiation modalities. The cohort included around 22 patients with gastrointestinal tumors who developed lymphopenia after receiving either photon or proton therapy. What the work shows at the level of the full study, not this receptor alone: After the lymphocyte count nadir, photon-treated repertoires showed oligoclonal expansion, especially of CD8+ Temra cells, which drove the drop in diversity. Across the cohort, an inverse correlation was found between a larger post-nadir drop in TCR diversity and overall survival time among patients who died. During treatment, patients who received proton therapy stayed relatively stable, whereas patients who received photon therapy lost naive T cells and TCR diversity and gained effector/memory populations. The authors looked at the survival association only in patients who died, and they framed better survival with proton therapy as a possibility rather than a demonstrated result.

The CDR3 sequence holds 14 residues, the cysteine and phenylalanine included. The retained sequence is limited to the CDR3, 42 bases, with the frame set at the first base. According to the germline V gene, CDR1 reads SGHRS and CDR2 reads YFSETQ. The junction shows trimming of 4 bases on V and 1 base on J, plus 9 bases between the germline ends. This clone was seen only a few times. Its antigen specificity is not known. No clone much larger than this one lies a single base away; base qualities are absent. The library was prepared using the immunoSEQ multiplex PCR assay. Alongside multiparametric flow cytometry, deep sequencing of rearranged TCR beta loci was used to profile the T cell repertoires. The source is immuneACCESS, and TCRdb retained only in-frame sequences with V and J called. Part of the clones is not carried over; for the studies checked, unresolved V genes explain less than half of this, and the remainder is unexplained. The sample yields roughly 29,000 clones; approximately 86% were counted once. The ten biggest clones cover around 50% of the sample.

This sequence uses TRBV5-1 and TRBJ1-5; possibly the D gene is TRBD1, per 5 matching bases. The TCR was taken from a woman aged 60-75 years with cholangiocarcinoma. Some clones in this sample may be carry-over from other donors' samples. The sample here was peripheral blood, taken from a patient treated with proton-based radiotherapy. For the CDR3, the sequence is CASSQGESNQPQHF. The sequenced DNA: TGCGCCAGCAGCCAAGGGGAGAGCAATCAGCCCCAGCATTTT.